The T cell receptor beta chain described here comes from a study of blood T cell repertoires in COVID-19. This CDR3 spans 11 amino acids. CDR1 is LGHDT and CDR2 is YNNKEL in the germline V gene (reference sequence). With V trimmed by 6 bases and J by 5 bases, 0 bases remained unmatched. The protocol was immunoSEQ multiplex PCR, while the TCRdb copy is restricted to in-frame clones and leaves out a portion. This repertoire shows 59,000 or so clones, 80% to 85% found once; its top ten account for around 30%. V is TRBV3-1 (or the pseudogene TRBV3-2) and J is TRBJ1-1; TRBD1 agrees at 7 bases. This TCR was sampled from an elderly woman with active or convalescent COVID-19. Sequencing was carried out using peripheral blood. The CDR3 protein is CASRQGTEAFF. Here the CDR3 DNA reads TGTGCCAGCAGACAGGGGACTGAAGCTTTCTTT.